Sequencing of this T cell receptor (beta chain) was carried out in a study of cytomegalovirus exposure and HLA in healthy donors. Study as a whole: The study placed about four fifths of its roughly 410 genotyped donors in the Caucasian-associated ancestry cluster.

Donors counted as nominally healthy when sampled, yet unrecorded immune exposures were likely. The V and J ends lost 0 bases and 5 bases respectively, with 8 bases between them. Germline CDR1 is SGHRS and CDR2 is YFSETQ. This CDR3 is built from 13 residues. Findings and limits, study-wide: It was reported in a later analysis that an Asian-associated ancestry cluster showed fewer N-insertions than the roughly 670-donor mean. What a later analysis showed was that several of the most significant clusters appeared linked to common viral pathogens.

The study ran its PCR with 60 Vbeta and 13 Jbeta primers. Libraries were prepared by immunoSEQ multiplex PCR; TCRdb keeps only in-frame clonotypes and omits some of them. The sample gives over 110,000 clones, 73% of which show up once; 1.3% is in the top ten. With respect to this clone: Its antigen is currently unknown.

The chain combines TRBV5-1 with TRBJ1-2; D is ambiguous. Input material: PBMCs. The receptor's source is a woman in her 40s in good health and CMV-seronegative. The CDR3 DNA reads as TGCGCCAGCAGCTTGGACGGGGTTTATGGCTACACCTTC. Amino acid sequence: CASSLDGVYGYTF.